This T cell receptor (beta chain) comes out of a study of T cell changes during pregnancy in multiple sclerosis. This CDR3 comprises 16 residues. The ends were cut back, 8 bases at V and 0 bases at J, with 20 bases in the middle. Germline loops: CDR1 SNHLY, CDR2 FYNNEI. The method was immunoSEQ multiplex PCR; TCRdb's version includes in-frame clones alone and lacks a portion of them. The table has 52,000 or so clones, about nine tenths seen once. The chain has TRBV2 and TRBJ2-7; D might be TRBD2 (6 bases). Sequenced material: CD4+ T cells from peripheral blood mononuclear cells, taken in the first trimester of pregnancy. The TCR originated in a female donor with multiple sclerosis, enrolled in a pregnancy study. CDR3 sequence reads: CASLPPSAGSSYEQYF. CDR3 nucleotides: TGTGCCAGCCTCCCCCCCTCCGCGGGAAGCTCCTACGAGCAGTACTTC.